The T cell receptor beta chain described here comes from a study of vaccination effects on CD4 cells after COVID-19. A remark on this clone: What it binds is unknown.

Pools of viral peptides were used by the ViraFEST assay to expand antigen-specific CD4+ T cells ahead of sequencing. When roughly eleven days of culture had elapsed, CD4+ T cells were isolated. By PCR, the person was confirmed to have had SARS-CoV-2 infection between March and December 2020. Half-medium changes using IL-2 medium occurred on days 3 and 7. The CDR3 sequence is 16 residues long. The germline CDR1 and CDR2 sequences are SGHVS and FNYEAQ. V was trimmed by 1 base and J by 0 bases, leaving 10 bases between them. Clones were sequenced by immunoSEQ multiplex PCR, and TCRdb holds only the in-frame ones, with some missing. The profile covers some 30,000 clones, with 55% to 75% appearing a single time and approximately 30% taken by the ten largest.

The material sequenced was CD4+ T cells from PBMCs cultured with a peptide pool, taken before COVID-19 vaccination. This clonotype originated in a human donor who had a prior SARS-CoV-2 infection. The V and J genes are TRBV7-6 and TRBJ1-3, with D unclear. This CDR3 reads CASSLDTSYSGNTIYF. In nucleotides, the CDR3 is TGTGCCAGCAGCTTAGATACCTCTTACTCTGGAAACACCATATATTTT.